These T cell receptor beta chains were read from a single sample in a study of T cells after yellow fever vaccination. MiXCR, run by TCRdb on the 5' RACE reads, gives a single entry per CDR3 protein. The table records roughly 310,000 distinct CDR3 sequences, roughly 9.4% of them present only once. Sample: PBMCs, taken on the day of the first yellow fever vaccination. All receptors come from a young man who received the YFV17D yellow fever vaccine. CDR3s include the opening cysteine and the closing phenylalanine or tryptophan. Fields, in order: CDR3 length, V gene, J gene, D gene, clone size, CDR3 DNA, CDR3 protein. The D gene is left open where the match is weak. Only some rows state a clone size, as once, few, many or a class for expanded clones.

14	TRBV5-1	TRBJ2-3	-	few	TGCGCCAGCAGCTTTGCGCTGGTTACAGATACGCAGTATTTT	CASSFALVTDTQYF
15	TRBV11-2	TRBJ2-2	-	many	TGTGCCAGCAGCTTGGGGCCCGCGAACACCGGGGAGCTGTTTTTT	CASSLGPANTGELFF
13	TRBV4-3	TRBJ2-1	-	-	TGCGCCAGCAGCCCACAGACAGTCAATGAGCAGTTCTTC	CASSPQTVNEQFF
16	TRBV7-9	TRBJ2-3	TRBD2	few	TGTGCCAGCAGCTTTCAAAGGAGCGGGGGCACAGATACGCAGTATTTT	CASSFQRSGGTDTQYF
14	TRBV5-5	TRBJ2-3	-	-	TGTGCCAGCAGCCGTGAGCCGCCTCGGGATACGCAGTATTTT	CASSREPPRDTQYF
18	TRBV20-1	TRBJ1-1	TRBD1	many	TGCAGTGCCTCAAACGTCCCGGGACAGGGATTGGGAAACACTGAAGCTTTCTTT	CSASNVPGQGLGNTEAFF
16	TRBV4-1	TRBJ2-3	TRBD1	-	TGCGCCAGCAGCAAAAGACAGGGCGGGAGCACAGATACGCAGTATTTT	CASSKRQGGSTDTQYF
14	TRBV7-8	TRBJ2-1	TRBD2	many	TGTGCCAGCAGCTTAACTAGCGGTATAGGTGAGCAGTTCTTC	CASSLTSGIGEQFF
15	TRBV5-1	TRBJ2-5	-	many	TGCGCCAGCAGCTTGGGCCCAGGCGGTGGAGAGACCCAGTACTTC	CASSLGPGGGETQYF
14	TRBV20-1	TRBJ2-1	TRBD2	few	TGCAGTGCTAGAGATGCGGGGGGAATCAATGAGCAGTTCTTC	CSARDAGGINEQFF
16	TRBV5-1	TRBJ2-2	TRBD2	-	TGCGCCAGCAGCTTGTATCCAGGGAGGGTCCCCGGGGAGCTGTTTTTT	CASSLYPGRVPGELFF